These 28 T cell receptor beta chains were all obtained from the same sample, sequenced in a study of cytomegalovirus exposure and HLA in healthy donors. Vbeta (60) and Jbeta (13) primers were used in the PCR. The assay was immunoSEQ multiplex PCR, and TCRdb's table has in-frame clones only and misses some. The sample carries approximately 88,000 clones, 76% recorded once. Specimen: PBMCs. The receptors were sampled from a male donor in good health and CMV-seronegative.

The gene calls are TRBV28 and TRBJ2-4; maybe TRBD1 (6 bases). V lost 6 bases and J 1 base, leaving 31 bases between the germline ends. Per germline, CDR1 MDHEN and CDR2 SYDVKM. The CDR3 loop spans 21 amino acids. As DNA, the CDR3 is TGTGCCAGCAGGAATATACCGGAAACAGGGATTTATAACAGGGCCAAAAACATTCAGTACTTC. Its protein is CASRNIPETGIYNRAKNIQYF.

This chain uses TRBV28 with TRBJ1-5, with 7 bases that match TRBD1. The V and J ends lost 5 bases and 5 bases, in that order; junction bases with no gene match: 9. The length of the CDR3 is 15 residues. Germline CDR1 MDHEN, CDR2 SYDVKM. The CDR3 DNA follows: TGTGCCAGCAGTCGACCAGGGGGTGGGCATCAGCCCCAGCATTTT. It is translated as CASSRPGGGHQPQHF.

V and J are TRBV12-5 and TRBJ1-1; 8 bases agree with TRBD1. Germline V lookup: CDR1 LGHNT, CDR2 FRNRAP. V was clipped by 0 bases and J by 3 bases; unmatched bases: 3. The CDR3 has 15 amino acids. The CDR3 here is CASGLVVRGHTEAFF. DNA for the CDR3: TGTGCTAGTGGTTTGGTAGTCAGGGGGCACACTGAAGCTTTCTTT. The full variable domain, in which reference TRBV12-5 and TRBJ1-1 provide the parts outside the CDR3, is DARVTQTPRHKVTEMGQEVTMRCQPILGHNTVFWYRQTMMQGLELLAYFRNRAPLDDSGMPKDRFSAEMPDATLATLKIQPSEPRDSAVYFCASGLVVRGHTEAFFGQGTRLTVV.

V is TRBV19 and J is TRBJ1-5, with D possibly matching TRBD1 (5 bases). The CDR3 runs 15 residues. Trimming removed 11 bases from V and 0 bases from J, with 17 bases in between. Germline V gene sequence: CDR1 LNHDA, CDR2 SQIVND (reference sequence). The DNA of the CDR3 is TGTGCCTCCACGCCGCGGGACGCTAGCAATCAGCCCCAGCATTTT. This sequence encodes CASTPRDASNQPQHF.

To note about this clone: One end of the junction varies from germline; a read error may be responsible. The chain combines TRBV2 with TRBJ2-6; perhaps TRBD1 as D (6 bases). The CDR3 runs 17 residues. Germline assignment: CDR1 SNHLY and CDR2 FYNNEI. CDR3 DNA sequence: TGTGCCAGCACTCCTAGGGGGAGACGCTCTGGGGCCAACGGCCTGACTTTC. Its translation: CASTPRGRRSGANGLTF.

The chain couples TRBV27 to TRBJ1-2; 7 bases are a match to TRBD1. The CDR3 sequence is 11 residues long. Trimming took 6 bases from V and 6 from J; bases not matched to a gene: 1. Per the germline V gene, CDR1 is MNHEY and CDR2 is SMNVEV (reference sequence). The CDR3 loop reads CASSTGDGYTF. The CDR3 region has the DNA TGTGCCAGCAGCACAGGGGATGGCTACACCTTC.

This chain connects TRBV28 to TRBJ2-7; D might be TRBD2 (5 bases). V lost 7 bases and J 6 bases, leaving 10 bases between the germline ends. The CDR3 totals 11 residues. Germline V lookup: CDR1 MDHEN, CDR2 SYDVKM. The CDR3 DNA sequence: TGTGCCAGCACGGGGTACCTCGAGCAGTACTTC. Its translation: CASTGYLEQYF.

V is TRBV11-2 and J is TRBJ1-2, with D tentatively TRBD1 (5 bases). V lost 1 base, J lost 3 bases, and 6 bases lay in between. Germline CDR1 is SGHAT and CDR2 is FQNNGV. This CDR3 is 13 amino acids long. CDR3 region: CASSLAGYYGYTF. Written as DNA, the CDR3 is TGTGCCAGCAGCTTAGCAGGGTACTATGGCTACACCTTC.

This clone was picked up one time. The chain is built from TRBV6-1 and TRBJ2-7; TRBD2 aligns across 7 bases. J lost 2 bases, V lost 8 bases, and 9 bases had no gene match. Germline V gene sequence: CDR1 MNHNS, CDR2 SASEGT. The CDR3 is made up of 14 amino acids. In DNA form, the CDR3 reads TGTGCCAGCCGCGGGACTAACGAACCCTACGAGCAGTACTTC. This encodes CASRGTNEPYEQYF.

The chain combines TRBV18 with TRBJ1-1; 7 bases are shared with TRBD1. There are 14 residues in the CDR3. The junction had 2 bases not matched to a gene; V was cut back by 4 bases and J by 0 bases. CDR1 KGHSH and CDR2 LQKENI come from the germline V gene. The CDR3 is CASSRQGLNTEAFF. In DNA form, the CDR3 reads TGTGCCAGCTCACGACAGGGTTTGAACACTGAAGCTTTCTTT.

This clone was counted only a few times. J is TRBJ2-7 and V is TRBV4-1, with 9 bases aligning to TRBD1. CDR3 length equals 14 residues. Germline V lookup: CDR1 MGHRA, CDR2 YSYEKL. The ends lost 4 bases at V and 2 bases at J; junction bases unmatched: 3. The CDR3 region is CASSPGQGTYEQYF. CDR3 nucleotides: TGCGCCAGCAGCCCCGGACAGGGGACCTACGAGCAGTACTTC.

The chain recombines TRBV6-1 with TRBJ1-5; D is perhaps TRBD1 (6 bases). V was cut by 3 bases and J by 4 bases, with 7 bases left in between. The CDR3 loop spans 13 amino acids. Germline loops: CDR1 MNHNS, CDR2 SASEGT. The CDR3 nucleotides are TGTGCCAGCAGTGACAGGGGAAATCAGCCCCAGCATTTT. Its translation: CASSDRGNQPQHF.

The J gene is TRBJ1-3, the V gene TRBV29-1; D gene uncertain. This CDR3 has 15 residues. The V gene lost 3 bases and the J gene lost 0 bases, with 12 bases spanning the gap. Germline V lookup: CDR1 SQVTM, CDR2 ANQGSEA. CDR3 nucleotide sequence: TGCAGCGTTGAGGGGTCCGGACTCTCTGGAAACACCATATATTTT. Translating gives CSVEGSGLSGNTIYF.

The chain has TRBV10-3 and TRBJ2-1, with TRBD2 matching over 14 bases. The germline gives CDR1 ENHRY, CDR2 SYGVKD. V shed 6 bases, J shed 4 bases, and the junction held 2 bases outside the gene matches. The CDR3 covers 15 residues. DNA of the CDR3: TGTGCCATCAGAGGACTAGCGGGAGGATACAATGAGCAGTTCTTC. Its protein product is CAIRGLAGGYNEQFF.

The chain joins TRBV9 to TRBJ2-7, with D perhaps matching TRBD1 (7 bases). Germline assignment: CDR1 SGDLS and CDR2 YYNGEE. This CDR3 comprises 13 residues. Between the trimmed V and J ends, which lost 0 bases and 7 bases, there was a span of 11 bases. CDR3 sequence: CASSVEGAGEQYF. The CDR3 DNA reads as TGTGCCAGCAGCGTAGAGGGGGCGGGAGAGCAGTACTTC.

The chain links TRBV7-9 to TRBJ2-7; TRBD1 is a possible D gene (5 bases). Trimming shortened V by 1 base and J by 1 base, and 17 bases separated the two germline ends. CDR1 and CDR2 (germline): SEHNR, FQNEAQ (reference sequence). The CDR3 totals 17 residues. CDR3 amino acids: CASSLGASTVQSYEQYF. For the CDR3, the DNA is TGTGCCAGCAGCTTAGGGGCCTCGACAGTACAATCCTACGAGCAGTACTTC.

The V call is TRBV7-2, the J call TRBJ2-7; TRBD1 matches at 8 bases. This CDR3 has 14 residues. CDR1 SGHTA and CDR2 FQGNSA come from the germline V gene. V shed 4 bases, J shed 2 bases, and the junction held 4 bases outside the gene matches. CDR3 protein: CASSSRTGPYEQYF. The CDR3 coding sequence is TGTGCCAGCAGCTCCCGGACAGGGCCCTACGAGCAGTACTTC.

The genes are TRBV7-2 and TRBJ1-2, with 7 bases aligning to TRBD1. There are 14 residues in the CDR3. V lost 1 base and J lost 14; bases outside the gene matches: 13. CDR1 is SGHTA, CDR2 FQGNSA, per germline. The CDR3 sequence: CASSLGRGPPSETF. The CDR3 DNA reads TGTGCCAGCAGCTTAGGAAGGGGGCCACCCTCGGAAACCTTC.

This clone turned up a few times. The V call is TRBV30, the J call TRBJ1-2; D perhaps matches TRBD1 (6 bases). CDR3 length equals 13 residues. V was shortened by 4 bases and J by 6 bases, with 15 bases between the two germline ends. Looked up from germline, CDR1 is GTSNPN and CDR2 is SVGIG (reference sequence). The CDR3 reads CAWTRTDKNGYTF. The DNA for the CDR3 is TGTGCCTGGACTAGGACAGATAAGAATGGCTACACCTTC. Looking up the rest from reference TRBV30 and TRBJ1-2 gives the full variable domain: SQTIHQWPATLVQPVGSPLSLECTVEGTSNPNLYWYRQAAGRGLQLLFYSVGIGQISSEVPQNLSASRPQDRQFILSSKKLLLSDSGFYLCAWTRTDKNGYTFGSGTRLTVV.

The rearrangement joins TRBV5-8 to TRBJ1-2; D call uncertain. CDR3 size: 12 residues. Germline V gene data show CDR1 as SGHTS and CDR2 as YDEGEE. The V and J ends lost 4 bases and 8 bases respectively, with 12 bases between them. The CDR3 sequence is CASSLRGLGYTF. The CDR3 nucleotides read TGTGCCAGCAGCCTCAGAGGCCTGGGCTACACCTTC.

A single count supports this clone. V and J are TRBV30 and TRBJ1-4, with 8 bases identical to TRBD1. Trimming took 0 bases from V and 7 from J; bases not matched to a gene: 7. Germline assignment: CDR1 GTSNPN and CDR2 SVGIG (reference sequence). This CDR3 comprises 15 residues. The CDR3 here is CAWSVRTGSFEKLFF. In nucleotides, the CDR3 is TGTGCCTGGAGTGTACGGACAGGGTCTTTTGAAAAACTGTTTTTT.

V and J are TRBV18 and TRBJ2-7; 9 nucleotides match TRBD1. Per germline, CDR1 KGHSH and CDR2 LQKENI. This CDR3 region has 15 residues. CDR3 sequence: CALALGDRVLNEQYF. In DNA form, the CDR3 reads TGTGCACTCGCCCTGGGGGACAGGGTCCTCAACGAGCAGTACTTC.

The V call is TRBV27, the J call TRBJ2-3; 10 nucleotides line up with TRBD2. Germline V gene lookup returns CDR1 MNHEY and CDR2 SMNVEV (reference sequence). The trim removed 7 bases at V and 0 bases at J, leaving 7 bases unmatched. CDR3 length: 16 amino acids. CDR3 bases: TGTGCCAGCACTAGCGGGGGCGGCACTAGCACAGATACGCAGTATTTT. It specifies CASTSGGGTSTDTQYF.

The chain recombines TRBV7-2 with TRBJ1-2; maybe TRBD1 (6 bases). CDR3 length: 13 residues. In germline, CDR1 is SGHTA, CDR2 FQGNSA. Trimming removed 6 bases at V and 5 bases at J, with 13 bases between. CDR3 loop: CASRGQQGYGYTF. The CDR3 coding sequence is TGTGCCAGCAGAGGACAGCAGGGGTATGGCTACACCTTC.

The J gene is TRBJ1-5, the V gene TRBV23-1, with a weak D call TRBD1 (5 bases). TRBV23-1 is an ORF, with its function uncertain. CDR3 length: 17 residues. The V end lost 7 bases, the J end lost 6 bases, and 25 bases lay between the germline ends. The CDR3 here is CASIPGGVSGIGQPQHF. In DNA, the CDR3 is TGCGCCAGCATCCCAGGCGGGGTCTCAGGGATCGGTCAGCCCCAGCATTTT.

This chain links TRBV28 with TRBJ2-1, with a possible D match to TRBD1 (5 bases). Per germline, CDR1 MDHEN and CDR2 SYDVKM. Trimming left V 7 bases short and J 0 bases short, with 10 bases between. The CDR3 runs 14 residues. DNA for the CDR3: TGTGCCAGCACTGGCAGGGTCTCCTACAATGAGCAGTTCTTC. This codes for CASTGRVSYNEQFF.

J is TRBJ1-5 and V is TRBV28; possibly TRBD1 for D (5 bases). CDR1 is MDHEN, CDR2 SYDVKM, per germline. The CDR3 has 15 residues. Deletions cut 3 bases from V and 2 bases from J, with 11 bases between. As DNA, the CDR3 is TGTGCCAGCAGTTTCCCAGGGAAGGGCAATCAGCCCCAGCATTTT. Protein: CASSFPGKGNQPQHF.

The V call is TRBV30, the J call TRBJ1-2; no reliable D call. The germline V gene encodes CDR1 GTSNPN and CDR2 SVGIG (reference sequence). The CDR3 has 12 amino acids. Trimming pared 8 bases from V and 5 bases from J, leaving 15 bases between. DNA for the CDR3: TGTGCCAAAGGAGGCGATTGGTATGGCTACACCTTC. This codes for CAKGGDWYGYTF.